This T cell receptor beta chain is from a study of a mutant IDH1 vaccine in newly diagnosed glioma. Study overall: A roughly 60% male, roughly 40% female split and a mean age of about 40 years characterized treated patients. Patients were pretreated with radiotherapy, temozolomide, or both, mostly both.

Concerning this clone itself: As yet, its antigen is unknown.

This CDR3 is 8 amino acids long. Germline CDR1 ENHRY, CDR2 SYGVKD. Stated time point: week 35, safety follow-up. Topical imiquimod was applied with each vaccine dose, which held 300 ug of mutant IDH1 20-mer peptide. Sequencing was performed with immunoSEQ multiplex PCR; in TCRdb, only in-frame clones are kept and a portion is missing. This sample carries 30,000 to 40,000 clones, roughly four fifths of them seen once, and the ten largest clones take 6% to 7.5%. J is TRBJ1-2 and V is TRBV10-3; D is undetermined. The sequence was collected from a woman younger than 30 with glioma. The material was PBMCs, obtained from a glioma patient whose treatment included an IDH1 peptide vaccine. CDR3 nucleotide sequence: TGTGTACCTCAAGGCTACACCTTC. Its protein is CVPQGYTF.